This T cell receptor beta chain was identified during a study of cytomegalovirus exposure and HLA in healthy donors. This CDR3 spans 12 amino acids. The V end lost 8 bases, the J end lost 3 bases, and 7 bases lay between the germline ends. CDR1 is SEHNR and CDR2 is FQNEAQ in the germline V gene (reference sequence). 60 Vbeta and 13 Jbeta primers were used in PCR. Using immunoSEQ multiplex PCR, the repertoire was profiled, and TCRdb retains in-frame clones only, with some absent. The data show roughly 100,000 clones, with 79% seen just once and about 3.1% held by the top ten. General study results and limits: The productive fraction for most TCR beta V segments was about 87% or about 30% in an earlier analysis. The investigators catalogued about 170 TCR beta chains as cytomegalovirus-associated. More clonal expansion characterized HLA-associated TCR beta chains than equally common others in a later analysis.

In regard to this clone: The antigen remains unidentified.

The sequence derives from a male donor in good health and CMV-seropositive. The chain joins TRBV7-9 to TRBJ2-2; D is perhaps TRBD1 (6 bases). The sample consisted of PBMCs. This CDR3 is CASRQDTGELFF. The CDR3 coding sequence is TGTGCCAGCCGACAGGACACCGGGGAGCTGTTTTTT. Full variable domain (outside the CDR3, taken from reference TRBV7-9 and TRBJ2-2): DTGVSQNPRHKITKRGQNVTFRCDPISEHNRLYWYRQTLGQGPEFLTYFQNEAQLEKSRLLSDRFSAERPKGSFSTLEIQRTEQGDSAMYLCASRQDTGELFFGEGSRLTVL.